A selection of T cell receptor beta chains follows, all from one sample in a study of T cell repertoires in cytomegalovirus infection. TCRdb recomputed calls from the reads with MiXCR, one row per CDR3 protein. The sample has some 300,000 distinct CDR3 sequences, around 10% seen once. The sample was PBMCs. The receptors here all came from a human donor in good health (CMV status not recorded). Some clones in this sample may be carry-over from other donors' samples. Each CDR3 is given with its conserved first and last residue. The order of the fields is clone size, J gene, D gene, V gene, CDR3 protein, CDR3 DNA. A D gene is named only where the DNA matches it firmly. Only part of the rows carry a size: once, few, many, or a class if the clone is expanded.

abundance: many
j_gene: TRBJ1-5
d_gene: -
v_gene: TRBV7-2
CDR3aa: CASSLAIGRGDQPQHF
CDR3nt: TGTGCCAGCAGCTTAGCAATAGGACGGGGGGATCAGCCCCAGCATTTT

abundance: many
j_gene: TRBJ2-3
d_gene: -
v_gene: TRBV7-2
CDR3aa: CASSLGADTQYF
CDR3nt: TGTGCCAGCAGCTTAGGGGCAGATACGCAGTATTTT

abundance: many
j_gene: TRBJ2-1
d_gene: TRBD2
v_gene: TRBV5-4
CDR3aa: CASSNGGGAIYNEQFF
CDR3nt: TGTGCCAGCAGTAACGGCGGGGGGGCCATTTACAATGAGCAGTTCTTC

abundance: many
j_gene: TRBJ2-7
d_gene: -
v_gene: TRBV7-8
CDR3aa: CASSFHIYEQYF
CDR3nt: TGTGCCAGCAGCTTCCATATCTACGAGCAGTACTTC

abundance: many
j_gene: TRBJ1-1
d_gene: -
v_gene: TRBV6-2/TRBV6-3
CDR3aa: CASRETVGIYTEAFF
CDR3nt: TGTGCCAGCAGAGAGACAGTGGGAATTTACACTGAAGCTTTCTTT

abundance: many
j_gene: TRBJ1-2
d_gene: -
v_gene: TRBV5-6
CDR3aa: CASSSAYRGAYGYTF
CDR3nt: TGTGCCAGCAGCTCCGCCTACCGCGGGGCCTATGGCTACACCTTC

abundance: few
j_gene: TRBJ2-7
d_gene: TRBD1
v_gene: TRBV9
CDR3aa: CASSPRDSSSYEQYF
CDR3nt: TGTGCCAGCAGCCCGAGGGACAGTAGCTCCTACGAGCAGTACTTC

abundance: many
j_gene: TRBJ2-4
d_gene: -
v_gene: TRBV6-5
CDR3aa: CASSYRGAKNIQYF
CDR3nt: TGTGCCAGCAGTTACAGGGGTGCCAAAAACATTCAGTACTTC

abundance: many
j_gene: TRBJ1-2
d_gene: -
v_gene: TRBV25-1
CDR3aa: CASSGRVNYGYTF
CDR3nt: TGTGCCAGCAGTGGCCGGGTTAACTATGGCTACACCTTC

abundance: many
j_gene: TRBJ2-1
d_gene: TRBD2
v_gene: TRBV7-2
CDR3aa: CASSLVLVGGGNEQFF
CDR3nt: TGTGCCAGCAGCTTAGTCCTAGTAGGCGGGGGGAATGAGCAGTTCTTC

abundance: many
j_gene: TRBJ1-2
d_gene: -
v_gene: TRBV20-1
CDR3aa: CSARLQGTTHGYTF
CDR3nt: TGCAGTGCTAGACTACAGGGAACGACACATGGCTACACCTTC

abundance: -
j_gene: TRBJ1-1
d_gene: -
v_gene: TRBV7-6
CDR3aa: CASTMRWGEAFF
CDR3nt: TGTGCCAGCACCATGAGGTGGGGTGAAGCTTTCTTT

abundance: -
j_gene: TRBJ2-5
d_gene: -
v_gene: TRBV27
CDR3aa: CASSFTGRVQETQYF
CDR3nt: TGTGCCAGCAGTTTTACAGGGAGAGTCCAAGAGACCCAGTACTTC

abundance: many
j_gene: TRBJ2-1
d_gene: -
v_gene: TRBV20-1
CDR3aa: CSARFPTGMGRGEQFF
CDR3nt: TGCAGTGCTAGGTTCCCCACAGGGATGGGTAGGGGTGAGCAGTTCTTC

abundance: many
j_gene: TRBJ1-4
d_gene: -
v_gene: TRBV7-2
CDR3aa: CASSPGRGNEKLFF
CDR3nt: TGTGCCAGCAGCCCCGGGAGGGGTAATGAAAAACTGTTTTTT

abundance: many
j_gene: TRBJ1-2
d_gene: -
v_gene: TRBV10-3
CDR3aa: CAISEFTGKGNGYTF
CDR3nt: TGTGCCATCAGTGAGTTTACAGGGAAAGGCAATGGCTACACCTTC

abundance: many
j_gene: TRBJ1-1
d_gene: -
v_gene: TRBV28
CDR3aa: CASSLVLAGNTEAFF
CDR3nt: TGTGCCAGCAGTTTAGTGTTGGCAGGCAACACTGAAGCTTTCTTT

abundance: many
j_gene: TRBJ2-2
d_gene: -
v_gene: TRBV5-8
CDR3aa: CASRGELFF
CDR3nt: TGTGCCAGCCGCGGGGAGCTGTTTTTT

abundance: many
j_gene: TRBJ1-2
d_gene: TRBD1
v_gene: TRBV15
CDR3aa: CATSRGGQGSDYGYTF
CDR3nt: TGTGCCACCAGCAGAGGTGGACAGGGGAGTGATTATGGCTACACCTTC

abundance: -
j_gene: TRBJ2-5
d_gene: -
v_gene: TRBV7-9
CDR3aa: CASSLAYLRETQYF
CDR3nt: TGTGCCAGCAGCTTAGCCTACCTGCGGGAGACCCAGTACTTC

abundance: many
j_gene: TRBJ2-1
d_gene: TRBD1
v_gene: TRBV12-3/TRBV12-4
CDR3aa: CASTPFAPGQANNEQFF
CDR3nt: TGTGCCAGCACCCCCTTCGCCCCGGGACAGGCAAACAATGAGCAGTTCTTC

abundance: many
j_gene: TRBJ2-1
d_gene: TRBD1
v_gene: TRBV7-6
CDR3aa: CASSLNLDRGPYNEQFF
CDR3nt: TGTGCCAGCAGCTTAAACTTAGACAGGGGGCCCTACAATGAGCAGTTCTTC

abundance: -
j_gene: TRBJ1-1
d_gene: -
v_gene: TRBV29-1
CDR3aa: CSARGGWNTEAFF
CDR3nt: TGCAGCGCCCGTGGGGGTTGGAACACTGAAGCTTTCTTT

abundance: many
j_gene: TRBJ2-6
d_gene: -
v_gene: TRBV6-1
CDR3aa: CASNLQGMALVGANVLTF
CDR3nt: TGTGCCAGCAATCTTCAGGGTATGGCTCTGGTGGGGGCCAACGTCCTGACTTTC

abundance: many
j_gene: TRBJ2-1
d_gene: -
v_gene: TRBV19
CDR3aa: CASRQGQNYYNEQFF
CDR3nt: TGTGCCAGTAGGCAAGGACAGAATTACTACAATGAGCAGTTCTTC

abundance: -
j_gene: TRBJ2-1
d_gene: TRBD2
v_gene: TRBV7-2
CDR3aa: CASSLNPPSGTTDNEQFF
CDR3nt: TGTGCCAGCAGCTTGAACCCCCCTAGCGGGACTACCGACAATGAGCAGTTCTTC

abundance: many
j_gene: TRBJ2-7
d_gene: -
v_gene: TRBV20-1
CDR3aa: CSASGQWTYEQYF
CDR3nt: TGCAGTGCTAGTGGACAGTGGACCTACGAGCAGTACTTC

abundance: -
j_gene: TRBJ2-5
d_gene: -
v_gene: TRBV11-3
CDR3aa: CASSLLQEPLLSETQYF
CDR3nt: TGTGCCAGCAGCTTATTACAGGAGCCTCTTCTCTCGGAGACCCAGTACTTC

abundance: few
j_gene: TRBJ1-6
d_gene: -
v_gene: TRBV20-1
CDR3aa: CSAREAQGISPLHF
CDR3nt: TGCAGTGCTAGAGAGGCCCAGGGTATCTCACCCCTCCACTTT

abundance: many
j_gene: TRBJ1-5
d_gene: -
v_gene: TRBV12-3/TRBV12-4
CDR3aa: CASSLVSWRENQPQHF
CDR3nt: TGTGCCAGCAGTTTAGTTTCTTGGCGGGAAAATCAGCCCCAGCATTTT

abundance: few
j_gene: TRBJ1-1
d_gene: TRBD1
v_gene: TRBV29-1
CDR3aa: CSVDGDRGRHFTEAFF
CDR3nt: TGCAGCGTTGATGGGGACAGGGGGCGACATTTTACTGAAGCTTTCTTT

abundance: many
j_gene: TRBJ2-4
d_gene: -
v_gene: TRBV7-9
CDR3aa: CASKRGSREDIQYF
CDR3nt: TGTGCCAGCAAAAGGGGCAGCAGGGAGGACATTCAGTACTTC

abundance: -
j_gene: TRBJ2-2
d_gene: TRBD1
v_gene: TRBV29-1
CDR3aa: CSVVGRGQGLAGELFF
CDR3nt: TGCAGCGTTGTGGGTCGGGGACAGGGGCTCGCCGGGGAGCTGTTTTTT

abundance: many
j_gene: TRBJ2-3
d_gene: -
v_gene: TRBV9
CDR3aa: CASSTGPLTDTQYF
CDR3nt: TGTGCCAGCAGCACTGGGCCTCTCACAGATACGCAGTATTTT

abundance: many
j_gene: TRBJ2-7
d_gene: -
v_gene: TRBV20-1
CDR3aa: CSASVTGRPKEQYF
CDR3nt: TGCAGTGCTAGTGTAACAGGACGTCCGAAGGAGCAGTACTTC

abundance: many
j_gene: TRBJ1-1
d_gene: -
v_gene: TRBV25-1
CDR3aa: CASSEGGTEAFF
CDR3nt: TGTGCCAGCAGTGAAGGTGGGACTGAAGCTTTCTTT

abundance: -
j_gene: TRBJ1-1
d_gene: TRBD1
v_gene: TRBV5-1
CDR3aa: CASSLVQGAYTEAFF
CDR3nt: TGCGCCAGCAGCTTGGTTCAGGGGGCGTACACTGAAGCTTTCTTT

abundance: many
j_gene: TRBJ2-1
d_gene: -
v_gene: TRBV11-2
CDR3aa: CASSLVGGIYEQFF
CDR3nt: TGTGCCAGCAGCTTAGTGGGAGGTATCTATGAGCAGTTCTTC

abundance: many
j_gene: TRBJ1-1
d_gene: -
v_gene: TRBV6-1
CDR3aa: CASSRGAAEAFF
CDR3nt: TGTGCCAGCAGTAGGGGCGCCGCTGAAGCTTTCTTT

abundance: -
j_gene: TRBJ2-3
d_gene: TRBD1
v_gene: TRBV29-1
CDR3aa: CSVEFGDRAIDTQYF
CDR3nt: TGCAGCGTTGAGTTCGGGGACAGGGCTATAGATACGCAGTATTTT

abundance: few
j_gene: TRBJ2-2
d_gene: TRBD2
v_gene: TRBV6-5
CDR3aa: CASSYSAGGSTGELFF
CDR3nt: TGTGCCAGCAGTTACTCTGCGGGGGGATCCACCGGGGAGCTGTTTTTT

abundance: many
j_gene: TRBJ1-5
d_gene: TRBD1
v_gene: TRBV7-2
CDR3aa: CASRPGTGIQPQHF
CDR3nt: TGTGCCAGCAGACCCGGGACAGGGATCCAGCCCCAGCATTTT